The rows below give T cell receptor beta chains drawn from one sample of a study of cytomegalovirus exposure and HLA in healthy donors. TCRdb keeps only in-frame clones here, not all; method: immunoSEQ multiplex PCR. The sample shows approximately 140,000 clones, 60% to 80% of them seen only once. Material: PBMCs. The receptors here all came from a woman between 55 and 75 years old in good health and CMV-seropositive. The CDR3 runs from the conserved cysteine through the conserved F or W. D genes are given only for firm matches. Expanded clones are given a class, and other clones once, few, many or no size at all.

size	D	V	J	DNA	CDR3
.	TRBD1	TRBV5-3	TRBJ1-2	TGTGCCAGAAGCTTGGGGGACAGGGTCTATGGCTACACCTTC	CARSLGDRVYGYTF
.	.	TRBV5-1	TRBJ1-2	TGCGCCAGCAGCAGCGGTGCACTGGTTGGGGAGGGCTACACCTTC	CASSSGALVGEGYTF
few	TRBD2	TRBV19	TRBJ2-5	TGTGCCAGTAGCCTTGTAGCGGGGGGCCAAGAGACCCAGTACTTC	CASSLVAGGQETQYF
.	TRBD1	TRBV29-1	TRBJ2-7	TGCGGCGTTGGGACAGCCTACGAGCAGTACTTC	CGVGTAYEQYF
once	.	TRBV5-4	TRBJ1-4	TGTGCCAGCAGCCACGGACTAACAACTGATGAAAAACTGTTTTTT	CASSHGLTTDEKLFF
once	.	TRBV11-2	TRBJ2-5	TGTGCCAGCAGCCCCCGATGGCGGAGCCAAGAGACCCAGTACTTC	CASSPRWRSQETQYF
few	.	TRBV2	TRBJ1-2	TGTGCCAGCAGTGCTCAGGGGTATGCCTATGGCTACACCTTC	CASSAQGYAYGYTF
.	TRBD1	TRBV7-8	TRBJ1-1	TGTGCCAGCAGCTTAGGGACAGGGGGTTACACTGAAGCTTTCTTT	CASSLGTGGYTEAFF
few	TRBD1	TRBV5-1	TRBJ2-2	TGCGCCAGCAGCTTGGTAGGGGGCGACACCGGGGAGCTGTTTTTT	CASSLVGGDTGELFF
few	TRBD2	TRBV6-1	TRBJ2-7	TGTGCCAGCAGTGACCTATTGACTAGCGGGGGGTACGAGCAGTACTTC	CASSDLLTSGGYEQYF
.	TRBD1	TRBV7-8	TRBJ1-1	TGTGCCAGCAGCTTATGGACAGGGGGCGAAGCTTTCTTT	CASSLWTGGEAFF
.	.	TRBV7-2	TRBJ1-1	TGTGCCAGCAGCCCAGGGCCGACGTCGGGGAACACTGAAGCTTTCTTT	CASSPGPTSGNTEAFF
.	.	TRBV2	TRBJ1-5	TGTGCCAGCAGGGCCGGGACAACTAGCAATCAGCCCCAGCATTTT	CASRAGTTSNQPQHF
few	TRBD2	TRBV13	TRBJ2-1	TGTGCCAGCAGCCTCACTAGCGGGGGCTACAATGAGCAGTTCTTC	CASSLTSGGYNEQFF
.	TRBD1	TRBV28	TRBJ1-2	TGTGCCAGCAGCACACACAGGGGGCAGTATGGCTACACCTTC	CASSTHRGQYGYTF
.	TRBD2	TRBV29-1	TRBJ2-1	TGCAGCGTTGAGAGGAGCGGGGGGTCCTACAATGAGCAGTTCTTC	CSVERSGGSYNEQFF
.	TRBD1	TRBV7-9	TRBJ2-7	TGTGCCAGCATCCCCCCAGGGGGTAGGTACTACGAGCAGTACTTC	CASIPPGGRYYEQYF
.	.	TRBV5-1	TRBJ2-7	TGCGCCAGCAGCTTGGACAGTAAATTCTACGAGCAGTACTTC	CASSLDSKFYEQYF
.	.	TRBV5-1	TRBJ2-2	TGCGCCAGCAGCTTGGCAGGGCCGCACACCGGGGAGCTGTTTTTT	CASSLAGPHTGELFF
.	.	TRBV7-3	TRBJ2-2	TGTGCCAGCAGTCCTCTACGGACAGCGAACACCGGGGAGCTGTTTTTT	CASSPLRTANTGELFF
.	TRBD2	TRBV5-4	TRBJ2-5	TGTGCCAGCAGCCCGGCCGGGACTAGCGCCCAAGAGACCCAGTACTTC	CASSPAGTSAQETQYF
.	.	TRBV6-1	TRBJ2-7	TGTGCCAGCACGATCAGACAGGCGTCCTACGAGCAGTACTTC	CASTIRQASYEQYF
.	.	TRBV6-1	TRBJ2-7	TGTGCCAGCAGTGAAGGGGCCGGCTCCTACGAGCAGTACTTC	CASSEGAGSYEQYF
.	.	TRBV9	TRBJ1-1	TGTGCCAGCAGCGAAGGGGTCAACACTGAAGCTTTCTTT	CASSEGVNTEAFF
.	.	TRBV5-1	TRBJ1-1	TGCGCCAGCAGCCTTTACCAGGGTGGCACTGAAGCTTTCTTT	CASSLYQGGTEAFF
.	.	TRBV29-1	TRBJ2-3	TGCAGCGTTGGGGGAGCCGATACGCAGTATTTT	CSVGGADTQYF
few	.	TRBV5-1	TRBJ2-1	TGCGCCAGCAGCTTGGGCGTCGATGAGCAGTTCTTC	CASSLGVDEQFF
.	.	TRBV19	TRBJ1-1	TGTGCCAGTAAGGCTGCTTTAGGGGGAGCTTTCTTT	CASKAALGGAFF
.	.	TRBV25-1	TRBJ1-4	TGTGCCAGCAGTTCGGCAGGGGTGGAAAAACTGTTTTTT	CASSSAGVEKLFF
.	TRBD2	TRBV5-6	TRBJ2-1	TGTGCCAGCAGCTCCGGACTAGTCTACAATGAGCAGTTCTTC	CASSSGLVYNEQFF
.	TRBD1	TRBV19	TRBJ1-1	TGTGCCAGTAGTCCCCAAAGGACAGGACTATCTGAAGCTTTCTTT	CASSPQRTGLSEAFF
.	.	TRBV4-1	TRBJ2-1	TGCGCCAGCAGCACTCGGCAGGACAGATACAATGAGCAGTTCTTC	CASSTRQDRYNEQFF
.	.	TRBV7-8	TRBJ1-5	TGTGCCAGCAGCCCGAGGGAGGGGAATCAGCCCCAGCATTTT	CASSPREGNQPQHF
once	.	TRBV5-4	TRBJ1-4	TGTGCCAGCAGCCTAATCATGAATGAAAAACTGTTTTTT	CASSLIMNEKLFF
.	.	TRBV12-2	TRBJ1-6	TGTGCAAGTCGCTTAGGGGTTGAGGGGGAAAGCTCCTATAATTCACCCCTCCACTTT	CASRLGVEGESSYNSPLHF
.	.	TRBV29-1	TRBJ2-7	TGCAGCGCCAGGGTCCTCCACGAGCAGTACTTC	CSARVLHEQYF
few	.	TRBV6-1	TRBJ1-5	TGTGCCAGCAGTGAGGTCCCGGGGGGCAGCAATCAGCCCCAGCATTTT	CASSEVPGGSNQPQHF
.	.	TRBV6-6	TRBJ2-5	TGTGCCAGCAGTGCCGGGAGTCTGGGAGAGACCCAGTACTTC	CASSAGSLGETQYF
.	.	TRBV19	TRBJ1-5	TGTGCCAGTAGTGTGGACAGTTATAGCAATCAGCCCCAGCATTTT	CASSVDSYSNQPQHF
.	TRBD1	TRBV5-4	TRBJ2-7	TGTGCCAGCAGCCCCGGACAGGGCGGTGGGGAGCAGTACTTC	CASSPGQGGGEQYF
.	TRBD1	TRBV6-6	TRBJ1-5	TGTGCCAGCAGTTACGGGACAGGGGGGAGTCAGCCCCAGCATTTT	CASSYGTGGSQPQHF
.	.	TRBV7-9	TRBJ1-5	TGTGCCAGCAGCCCCCAGGGTCAGCCCCAGCATTTT	CASSPQGQPQHF
.	TRBD1	TRBV6-6	TRBJ1-6	TGTGCCAGCAGCGACAGGGTAACTGGGGATAATTCACCCCTCCACTTT	CASSDRVTGDNSPLHF
.	.	TRBV5-1	TRBJ2-4	TGCGCCAGCAGCTTGGACAGGGACATTCAGTACTTC	CASSLDRDIQYF
.	.	TRBV29-1	TRBJ1-1	TGCAGCGCGGGGGGCAGGTGGCAGACGAACACTGAAGCTTTCTTT	CSAGGRWQTNTEAFF
.	.	TRBV7-9	TRBJ2-7	TGTGCCAGCAGCTTTGGACGGGACAACTACGAGCAGTACTTC	CASSFGRDNYEQYF
.	.	TRBV7-3	TRBJ2-7	TGTGCCAGCAGCTTAGGGGGGACAGAGTACGAGCAGTACTTC	CASSLGGTEYEQYF
few	.	TRBV2	TRBJ1-5	TGTGCCAGCGCCGACAGCGATTATAGCAATCAGCCCCAGCATTTT	CASADSDYSNQPQHF
.	.	TRBV6-1	TRBJ1-1	TGTGCCAGCAGTGCCTACAGGGCCCCTGAAGCTTTCTTT	CASSAYRAPEAFF
.	.	TRBV5-6	TRBJ1-6	TGTGCCAGCAGCTTGGGTAACCAGAACTCCTATAATTCACCCCTCCACTTT	CASSLGNQNSYNSPLHF